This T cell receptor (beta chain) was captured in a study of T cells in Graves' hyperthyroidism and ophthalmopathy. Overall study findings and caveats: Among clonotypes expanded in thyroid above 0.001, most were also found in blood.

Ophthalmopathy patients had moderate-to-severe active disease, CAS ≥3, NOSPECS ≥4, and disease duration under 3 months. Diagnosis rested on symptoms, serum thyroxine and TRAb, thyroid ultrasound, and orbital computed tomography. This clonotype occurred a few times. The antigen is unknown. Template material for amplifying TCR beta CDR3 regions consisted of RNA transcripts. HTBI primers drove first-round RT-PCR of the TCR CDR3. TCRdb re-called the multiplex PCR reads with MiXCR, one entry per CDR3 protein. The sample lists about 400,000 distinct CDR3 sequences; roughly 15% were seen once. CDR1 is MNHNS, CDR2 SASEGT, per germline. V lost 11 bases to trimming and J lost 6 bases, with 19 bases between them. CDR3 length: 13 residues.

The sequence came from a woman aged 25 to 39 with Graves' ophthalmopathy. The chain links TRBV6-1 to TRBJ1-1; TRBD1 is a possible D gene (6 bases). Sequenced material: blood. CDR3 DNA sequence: TGTGCCTCCGGGGGGAGGGACACCGCTGAAGCTTTCTTT. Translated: CASGGRDTAEAFF.